This TCR beta chain was sequenced during a study of blood T cell repertoires in COVID-19. The wider study: The United States, Italy and Spain provided the acute and convalescent COVID-19 samples.

CDR1 is SGHNT and CDR2 is YENEEA in the germline V gene. The CDR3 sequence is 16 residues long. V was clipped by 3 bases and J by 0 bases, with 13 bases between them. The data were produced by immunoSEQ multiplex PCR, yet TCRdb's version contains in-frame clones alone and is incomplete. Seen here are 120,000 or so clones, around 90% observed once, and the top ten hold 1.5%. The genes are TRBV11-3 and TRBJ2-3; D is possibly TRBD2 (5 bases). The sequencing sample was made of peripheral blood. The receptor's source is a human donor in a cohort sampled during active COVID-19. CDR3 coding DNA: TGTGCCAGCAGCTTGCAAGGCGGGTCTAGCACAGATACGCAGTATTTT. It translates to CASSLQGGSSTDTQYF.